Listed below are T cell receptor beta chains from one sample, sequenced in a study of cytomegalovirus exposure and HLA in healthy donors. The method was immunoSEQ multiplex PCR; TCRdb's version includes in-frame clones alone and lacks a portion of them. This sample carries roughly 150,000 clones, about 88% of them seen once, and the ten largest clones take about 2.4%. The sequenced material came from PBMCs. The receptors were sampled from a woman aged 18 to 35 in good health and CMV-seronegative. The CDR3 runs from the conserved cysteine through the conserved F or W. A D gene is named only where the DNA matches it firmly. Rows give clone size only sometimes, using once, few, many, or a class for an expanded clone.

D	J	length	size	V	CDR3	DNA
TRBD2	TRBJ2-7	12	NA	TRBV6-1	CASILAGGEQYF	TGTGCCAGCATACTAGCGGGAGGCGAGCAGTACTTC
NA	TRBJ1-1	15	NA	TRBV10-2	CASSDPRGANTEAFF	TGCGCCAGCAGTGACCCTCGGGGGGCCAACACTGAAGCTTTCTTT
NA	TRBJ2-5	16	few	TRBV4-1	CASSLETFTPGETQYF	TGCGCCAGCAGCCTGGAAACATTCACCCCGGGGGAGACCCAGTACTTC
NA	TRBJ2-7	12	NA	TRBV19	CASSMYPGEQYF	TGTGCCAGTAGTATGTACCCGGGGGAGCAGTACTTC
NA	TRBJ1-5	15	NA	TRBV7-6	CASSSPGGCNQPQHF	TGTGCCAGCAGCTCCCCGGGGGGATGCAATCAGCCCCAGCATTTT
NA	TRBJ2-1	11	NA	TRBV7-3	CASRYRGEQFF	TGTGCCAGCAGGTACCGGGGTGAGCAGTTCTTC
NA	TRBJ2-3	14	NA	TRBV2	CASSRARSTDTQYF	TGTGCCAGCAGTAGAGCCCGCAGCACAGATACGCAGTATTTT
NA	TRBJ1-1	17	NA	TRBV9	CASSPSGGLEVNTEAFF	TGTGCCAGCAGCCCCAGTGGGGGACTAGAAGTGAACACTGAAGCTTTCTTT
TRBD1	TRBJ2-2	16	NA	TRBV6-5	CASSSGQGGYTGELFF	TGTGCCAGCAGTTCCGGACAGGGGGGGTACACCGGGGAGCTGTTTTTT
NA	TRBJ2-2	15	NA	TRBV27	CASSFLQGGGGELFF	TGTGCCAGCAGTTTTTTACAGGGTGGTGGCGGGGAGCTGTTTTTT
TRBD1	TRBJ1-4	14	NA	TRBV6-6	CASSKGQGAEKLFF	TGTGCCAGCAGTAAAGGACAGGGGGCTGAAAAACTGTTTTTT
TRBD1	TRBJ2-3	15	NA	TRBV6-1	CASSGQGASTDTQYF	TGTGCCAGCAGTGGACAGGGGGCGAGCACAGATACGCAGTATTTT
NA	TRBJ1-3	14	once	TRBV7-6	CASSSSGGGNTIYF	TGTGCCAGCAGCTCTAGCGGGGGTGGAAACACCATATATTTT
NA	TRBJ2-1	15	NA	TRBV7-9	CASSPRGLARDEQFF	TGTGCCAGCAGCCCACGAGGTCTAGCGCGCGATGAGCAGTTCTTC
NA	TRBJ1-5	15	few	TRBV19	CASSGHGGLRQPQHF	TGTGCCAGTAGTGGCCATGGGGGACTCAGACAGCCCCAGCATTTT
TRBD1	TRBJ1-4	17	NA	TRBV27	CASSRGQGPYANEKLFF	TGTGCCAGCAGCCGTGGACAGGGGCCCTATGCCAATGAAAAACTGTTTTTT
TRBD2	TRBJ2-1	14	few	TRBV28	CASKGLAGDNEQFF	TGTGCCAGCAAGGGACTAGCGGGGGACAATGAGCAGTTCTTC
NA	TRBJ2-1	13	NA	TRBV7-8	CASSLDRHNEQFF	TGTGCCAGCAGCTTGGACAGACACAATGAGCAGTTCTTC
TRBD2	TRBJ2-3	15	NA	TRBV19	CASSRLAGGQDTQYF	TGTGCCAGTAGCCGACTAGCGGGGGGGCAAGATACGCAGTATTTT
NA	TRBJ2-6	14	NA	TRBV19	CASSWGSGANVLTF	TGTGCCAGTAGTTGGGGCTCCGGGGCCAACGTCCTGACTTTC
NA	TRBJ2-7	14	NA	TRBV19	CASSLSGNSYEQYF	TGTGCCAGTAGTCTGTCAGGCAATTCCTACGAGCAGTACTTC
TRBD1	TRBJ2-7	14	NA	TRBV5-1	CASSTGQAVYEQYF	TGCGCCAGCAGCACCGGACAGGCCGTCTACGAGCAGTACTTC
NA	TRBJ1-4	14	NA	TRBV28	CANRGGALNEKLFF	TGTGCCAACCGGGGGGGGGCCCTTAATGAAAAACTGTTTTTT
TRBD1	TRBJ2-7	19	NA	TRBV11-2	CASSLGSFGQGARRNEQYF	TGTGCCAGCAGCTTAGGTAGTTTCGGACAGGGGGCGAGAAGGAACGAGCAGTACTTC
TRBD1	TRBJ2-3	16	NA	TRBV4-1	CASSQGLTGRSDTQYF	TGCGCCAGCAGCCAAGGTTTGACAGGGCGGTCAGATACGCAGTATTTT
TRBD2	TRBJ2-3	14	NA	TRBV27	CASKMGLATDTQYF	TGTGCCAGCAAGATGGGACTAGCGACAGATACGCAGTATTTT
TRBD2	TRBJ2-7	14	NA	TRBV4-2	CASSPGLAPYEQYF	TGTGCCAGCAGCCCGGGACTAGCCCCCTACGAGCAGTACTTC
TRBD2	TRBJ2-7	13	NA	TRBV18	CASSPMTREGLYF	TGTGCCAGCTCCCCGATGACGCGGGAGGGCTTGTACTTC
TRBD1	TRBJ1-5	15	NA	TRBV5-8	CASSPGQGPNQPQHF	TGTGCCAGCAGCCCTGGACAGGGACCGAATCAGCCCCAGCATTTT
NA	TRBJ2-2	14	NA	TRBV10-1	CASGESRSTGELFF	TGCGCCAGCGGTGAGTCTAGGAGCACCGGGGAGCTGTTTTTT
NA	TRBJ2-7	15	NA	TRBV28	CASSPEPPSSYEQYF	TGTGCCAGCAGTCCCGAGCCTCCGAGCTCCTACGAGCAGTACTTC
NA	TRBJ2-3	14	NA	TRBV27	CASSSYSGTDTQYF	TGTGCCAGCAGTTCCTACTCGGGCACAGATACGCAGTATTTT
TRBD1	TRBJ1-5	14	NA	TRBV2	CASRDDRVDQPQHF	TGTGCCAGCAGAGATGACAGGGTGGATCAGCCCCAGCATTTT
NA	TRBJ1-2	16	NA	TRBV7-9	CASSLGTGQTPYGYTF	TGTGCCAGCAGCCTAGGTACAGGACAGACTCCCTATGGCTACACCTTC
NA	TRBJ2-7	16	NA	TRBV29-1	CSVELTGTGVSYEQYF	TGCAGCGTTGAACTCACCGGGACGGGGGTCTCCTACGAGCAGTACTTC
NA	TRBJ1-1	15	NA	TRBV4-1	CASRGAEREPGEAFF	TGCGCCAGCAGGGGGGCAGAGAGGGAACCAGGTGAAGCTTTCTTT
NA	TRBJ1-2	14	NA	TRBV28	CASSSAGNNYGYTF	TGTGCCAGCAGTAGCGCAGGGAATAACTATGGCTACACCTTC
TRBD1	TRBJ1-2	12	NA	TRBV19	CASSSGQNGYTF	TGTGCCAGTAGTTCGGGACAGAATGGCTACACCTTC
NA	TRBJ1-3	16	NA	TRBV15	CATSTDRRLTGNTIYF	TGTGCCACCAGCACAGACAGGAGGCTGACTGGAAACACCATATATTTT
NA	TRBJ1-2	14	NA	TRBV11-2	CASSLEEGDYGYTF	TGTGCCAGCAGCTTAGAGGAGGGAGACTATGGCTACACCTTC
TRBD2	TRBJ2-5	17	once	TRBV28	CASSLLAGGPPQETQYF	TGTGCCAGCAGTCTGCTAGCGGGGGGGCCCCCCCAAGAGACCCAGTACTTC
NA	TRBJ2-7	16	NA	TRBV28	CASRATGHRLTYEQYF	TGTGCCAGCAGGGCGACGGGACACCGACTAACCTACGAGCAGTACTTC
NA	TRBJ1-5	12	NA	TRBV28	CASSRSNQPQHF	TGTGCCAGCTCCAGGAGCAATCAGCCCCAGCATTTT
TRBD1	TRBJ2-5	15	few	TRBV7-2	CASSPWGQGQETQYF	TGTGCCAGCAGCCCTTGGGGACAGGGCCAAGAGACCCAGTACTTC
TRBD2	TRBJ2-6	18	few	TRBV5-1	CASSLELAGGPKANVLTF	TGCGCCAGCAGCTTGGAGCTAGCGGGGGGGCCTAAGGCCAACGTCCTGACTTTC